The 14 T cell receptor beta chains in this list originate from one sample, sequenced in a study of T cells in Graves' hyperthyroidism and ophthalmopathy. From RNA transcripts, TCR beta CDR3 regions were amplified. TCR CDR3 regions were first amplified by RT-PCR with HTBI primers. TCRdb reanalysed the multiplex PCR reads using MiXCR and keeps one entry per CDR3 protein. The table lists roughly 740,000 distinct CDR3 sequences, over 15% of them singletons. Sequencing used blood. The receptor source for this set is a man between 18 and 29 years old with Graves' hyperthyroidism.

This clonotype was counted ten times or more. CDR3 residues: CASSSSQGESTQYF. CDR3 DNA: TGCGCCAGCAGCTCCTCGCAGGGGGAAAGTACGCAGTATTTT. The V and J genes are TRBV5-1 and TRBJ2-3, with 7 nucleotides matching TRBD1. CDR3 size: 14 residues. Germline V gene lookup returns CDR1 SGHRS and CDR2 YFSETQ. The trim removed 3 bases at V and 8 bases at J, leaving 9 bases unmatched.

This clonotype was detected a few times. The rearrangement links TRBV20-1 to TRBJ1-2, with D unresolved. V dropped 3 bases and J dropped 0 bases, with 8 bases sitting between them. The CDR3 runs 13 residues. Germline lookup yields CDR1 DFQATT and CDR2 SNEGSKA (reference sequence). The CDR3 loop reads CSASESTNYGYTF. CDR3 sequence (DNA): TGCAGTGCTAGCGAGTCCACTAACTATGGCTACACCTTC.

This clonotype was seen at least ten times. The chain carries TRBV11-3 and TRBJ2-3, with no clear D. The CDR3 spans 14 residues. Germline V CDR1 and CDR2: SGHNT, YENEEA. V dropped 1 base and J dropped 0 bases, with 5 bases sitting between them. CDR3 DNA: TGTGCCAGCAGCTTAGCTAGGAGCACAGATACGCAGTATTTT. It codes for CASSLARSTDTQYF.

This chain uses TRBV19 with TRBJ2-1; 10 bases fit TRBD2. With 7 bases clipped from V and 3 bases from J, the junction kept 9 bases outside the gene matches. This CDR3 spans 16 amino acids. Germline V lookup: CDR1 LNHDA, CDR2 SQIVND (reference sequence). The CDR3 DNA is TGTGCCAGTACTCCGTGGGCTAGCGGGAGCTACAATGAGCAGTTCTTC. Its protein is CASTPWASGSYNEQFF.

This clonotype was observed many times. One junction end does not reproduce the germline sequence, and a read error may be involved. Written as DNA, the CDR3 is TGTGCCAGCAGCCTAGCCACTGAGCAGTTCTTC. Protein product: CASSLATEQFF. The rearrangement joins TRBV7-9 to TRBJ2-1, with a tentative D call TRBD2 (5 bases). The germline CDR1 and CDR2 sequences are SEHNR and FQNEAQ (reference sequence). The CDR3 spans 11 residues.

This clonotype has ten or more counts. CDR3 sequence: CASSPQSSRGRSGEQFF. CDR3 DNA sequence: TGTGCCAGCAGCCCTCAGTCTTCTCGCGGGAGGTCTGGAGAGCAGTTCTTC. The genes are TRBV7-3 and TRBJ2-1, with 8 bases fitting TRBD2. From germline, CDR1 is SGHTA and CDR2 FQGTGA. CDR3 size: 17 residues. J lost 10 bases, V lost 5 bases, and 19 bases had no gene match. The variable domain in full, completed from reference TRBV7-3 and TRBJ2-1, reads GAGVSQTPSNKVTEKGKYVELRCDPISGHTALYWYRQSLGQGPEFLIYFQGTGAADDSGLPNDRFFAVRPEGSVSTLKIQRTERGDSAVYLCASSPQSSRGRSGEQFFGPGTRLTVL.

The chain carries TRBV9 and TRBJ2-3; D remains ambiguous. The germline V and J ends were trimmed by 0 bases and 7 bases, with 3 bases remaining between them. The CDR3 consists of 11 residues. Germline CDR1 reads SGDLS; CDR2 reads YYNGEE. The CDR3 DNA sequence: TGTGCCAGCAGCGTAGGAAATACGCAGTATTTT. This gives the protein CASSVGNTQYF.

The table lists this clonotype with many counts. CDR3 DNA: TGCAGTGCTAGGGGGGGCCCATACGAGCAGTACTTC. Translation gives CSARGGPYEQYF. The chain couples TRBV20-1 to TRBJ2-7; D could derive from TRBD1 or TRBD2 (6 bases each). The germline gives CDR1 DFQATT, CDR2 SNEGSKA (reference sequence). V was pared by 3 bases and J by 4 bases, with 10 bases between. CDR3 length equals 12 residues.

The rearrangement uses TRBV5-1 and TRBJ2-7; 7 positions agree with TRBD2. This CDR3 contains 15 residues. Per the germline V gene, CDR1 is SGHRS and CDR2 is YFSETQ. V gave up 4 bases and J gave up 2 bases; unmatched junction bases: 9. CDR3 DNA sequence: TGCGCCAGCAGCGGCACTAGCGCAAGTACCTACGAGCAGTACTTC. As protein: CASSGTSASTYEQYF.

The chain links TRBV27 to TRBJ2-2; D unclear. CDR3 length equals 15 residues. Germline V gives CDR1 MNHEY, CDR2 SMNVEV (reference sequence). Trimming took 2 bases from V and 0 from J, leaving 7 bases between them. The CDR3 bases are TGTGCCAGCAGTTTACGGAGAACGAACACCGGGGAGCTGTTTTTT. Translating gives CASSLRRTNTGELFF.

The V and J genes are TRBV24-1 and TRBJ2-5; D is unclear. CDR1 KGHDR and CDR2 SFDVKD come from the germline V gene. V was shortened by 4 bases and J by 0 bases, with 11 bases between the two germline ends. The CDR3 is 15 amino acids. The CDR3 sequence: CATSDHLTDQETQYF. The DNA for the CDR3 is TGTGCCACCAGTGACCACCTGACGGACCAAGAGACCCAGTACTTC.

This clonotype showed up many times. V and J are TRBV6-9 and TRBJ2-2; D is ambiguous. Per germline, CDR1 MNHGY and CDR2 SVAAGI. This CDR3 is 15 amino acids long. Trimming left V 0 bases short and J 6 bases short, with 11 bases between. The CDR3 bases are TGTGCCAGCAGTTATTCATCGGCGGTGGCCGGGGAGCTGTTTTTT. This translates into CASSYSSAVAGELFF.

This clonotype was counted between two and nine times. V usage is TRBV19 and J usage is TRBJ1-5, with 9 positions matching TRBD1. The CDR3 covers 15 residues. Germline V CDR1 and CDR2: LNHDA, SQIVND (reference sequence). The trim removed 5 bases at V and 6 bases at J, leaving 8 bases unmatched. In DNA, the CDR3 is TGTGCCAGTAGTTCAAACAGGGGGCTTGCTCAGCCCCAGCATTTT. This gives the protein CASSSNRGLAQPQHF.

The CDR3 DNA reads as TGTGCCAGCAGGTCCCACGGACAGGCCACCTACGAGCAGTACTTC. Translating gives CASRSHGQATYEQYF. The chain employs TRBV28 and TRBJ2-7, with TRBD1 matching over 7 bases. The CDR3 consists of 15 residues. V lost 6 bases and J lost 2; bases outside the gene matches: 10. In germline, CDR1 is MDHEN, CDR2 SYDVKM.